A single sample is the source of the 32 T cell receptor beta chains below, sequenced in a study of T cells in Graves' hyperthyroidism and ophthalmopathy. Researchers took RNA transcripts and amplified the TCR beta CDR3 regions from them. The TCR CDR3 was amplified in a first-round RT-PCR using the HTBI primer set. MiXCR, applied by TCRdb to the multiplex PCR reads, yields one record per CDR3 protein. This sample has over 700,000 distinct CDR3 sequences, with around a third found just once. Sample: blood. These receptors all stem from a woman in her forties with Graves' hyperthyroidism.

This chain joins TRBV20-1 and TRBJ1-5; no clear D. V was shortened by 5 bases and J by 2 bases, with 10 bases between the two germline ends. The CDR3 totals 13 residues. Germline V lookup: CDR1 DFQATT, CDR2 SNEGSKA (reference sequence). CDR3 bases: TGCAGTGCTGGAGGAAGGGGCAATCAGCCCCAGCATTTT. It yields the protein CSAGGRGNQPQHF.

This clonotype was seen ten or more times. The J gene is TRBJ2-1, the V gene TRBV15; tentative D call: TRBD1 (5 bases). CDR3 length: 15 residues. V lost 3 bases and J lost 4, with 13 bases in between. CDR1 is LNHNV, CDR2 YYDKDF, per germline (reference sequence). CDR3 in amino acids: CATSREGARYNEQFF. The CDR3 nucleotides read TGTGCCACCAGCAGGGAAGGGGCCAGGTACAATGAGCAGTTCTTC.

This clonotype was seen more than once but under ten times. V gene TRBV4-2 combines with J gene TRBJ1-6, with TRBD1 as a possible D gene (6 bases). The CDR3 is made up of 15 amino acids. V lost 0 bases to trimming and J lost 9 bases, with 12 bases between them. CDR1 and CDR2 from the germline V gene are LGHNA and YNFKEQ. DNA for the CDR3: TGTGCCAGCAGCCAAGATAAAGACAGGCCTTCACCCCTCCACTTT. Translation gives CASSQDKDRPSPLHF.

This clonotype was detected ten times or more. The gene calls are TRBV19 and TRBJ1-1, with D perhaps matching TRBD1 (5 bases). V gave up 0 bases and J gave up 4 bases, with 6 bases separating them. Germline CDR1 LNHDA, CDR2 SQIVND (reference sequence). This CDR3 is built from 13 residues. The CDR3 DNA reads TGTGCCAGTAGTATAGACGGGGGCACTGAAGCTTTCTTT. This translates into CASSIDGGTEAFF.

This clonotype occurred many times. V and J are TRBV9 and TRBJ2-7; the match to TRBD2 covers 8 bases. The V and J ends lost 3 bases and 6 bases, in that order; junction bases with no gene match: 11. The germline gives CDR1 SGDLS, CDR2 YYNGEE. The CDR3 runs 15 residues. The CDR3 spells CASSGSGSSIGEQYF. CDR3 nucleotides: TGTGCCAGCAGCGGAAGCGGGAGTTCTATTGGCGAGCAGTACTTC. Supplemented by reference TRBV9 and TRBJ2-7, the full variable domain reads DSGVTQTPKHLITATGQRVTLRCSPRSGDLSVYWYQQSLDQGLQFLIQYYNGEERAKGNILERFSAQQFPDLHSELNLSSLELGDSALYFCASSGSGSSIGEQYFGPGTRLTVT.

The J gene is TRBJ2-3, the V gene TRBV19, with D possibly matching TRBD2 (5 bases). The CDR3 contains 16 residues. Deletions cut 6 bases from V and 2 bases from J, with 18 bases between. Per germline, CDR1 LNHDA and CDR2 SQIVND (reference sequence). The CDR3 sequence: CASRGITGIVTDTQYF. The CDR3, as DNA: TGTGCCAGTAGAGGGATTACGGGAATCGTCACAGATACGCAGTATTTT.

This clonotype was seen repeatedly, ten times or more. The V gene is TRBV2, the J gene TRBJ1-5; 8 bases fit TRBD1. V lost 4 bases, J lost 5 bases, and 7 bases stayed unmatched. Germline V CDR1 and CDR2: SNHLY, FYNNEI. The CDR3 covers 15 residues. The CDR3 DNA follows: TGTGCCAGCAGTGGGGCAGGGGGCGCCCATCAGCCCCAGCATTTT. Translating gives CASSGAGGAHQPQHF.

The gene calls are TRBV5-1 and TRBJ2-6, with D unresolved. V was cut by 4 bases and J by 4 bases, with 18 bases left in between. CDR1 is SGHRS and CDR2 is YFSETQ in the germline V gene. The CDR3 length is 17 residues. In DNA, the CDR3 is TGCGCCAGCAGCCAAGCGTCGCTCGTGTCCGGGGCCAACGTCCTGACTTTC. The encoded protein is CASSQASLVSGANVLTF.

This clonotype showed up just a few times. The V gene is TRBV7-9, the J gene TRBJ2-7; 9 bases match TRBD1. Trimming cost V 6 bases and J 7 bases; bases outside gene matches: 1. Germline assignment: CDR1 SEHNR and CDR2 FQNEAQ (reference sequence). This CDR3 has 11 residues. In DNA form, the CDR3 reads TGTGCCAGCAGAGGACAGGGGGAGCAGTACTTC. Protein sequence: CASRGQGEQYF.

Worth noting for this clonotype: A much larger clone differs by one base, so this may be a read error. The V gene is TRBV29-1, the J gene TRBJ2-2, with D hard to call. Germline-derived CDR1 and CDR2 are SQVTM and ANQGSEA. The CDR3 covers 11 residues. The CDR3 protein is CRVVYVGELFF. The CDR3 DNA reads TGCCGCGTTGTCTATGTCGGGGAGCTGTTTTTT.

This clonotype was counted a single time. V and J are TRBV7-9 and TRBJ2-7; no reliable D call. Germline V gene sequence: CDR1 SEHNR, CDR2 FQNEAQ (reference sequence). The CDR3 runs to 14 residues. The V and J ends lost 1 base and 4 bases respectively, with 11 bases between them. For the CDR3, the DNA is TGTGCCAGCAGCTTAGTCGAGCACGGGTACGAGCAGTACTTC. Residues: CASSLVEHGYEQYF.

Worth noting for this clonotype: This sequence may be a read error, since a much larger clone differs from it by one base. J is TRBJ1-6 and V is TRBV6-5; the D gene is possibly TRBD1 (6 bases). CDR1 MNHEY and CDR2 SVGAGI come from the germline V gene. The CDR3 is 15 amino acids. The DNA for the CDR3 is TGTGTCAGCAGTTACTCGGCGGGGGCAGGTTCACCCCTCCACTTT. This codes for CVSSYSAGAGSPLHF.

Many counts were recorded for this clonotype. The chain couples TRBV11-3 to TRBJ1-3, with D possibly matching TRBD1 (6 bases). The CDR3 is 13 amino acids. In germline, CDR1 is SGHNT, CDR2 YENEEA. The germline V and J ends were trimmed by 5 bases and 5 bases, with 10 bases remaining between them. In DNA, the CDR3 is TGTGCCAGCAGCCCGGACAGTAGAAACACCATATATTTT. Its translation: CASSPDSRNTIYF.

This clonotype has at least ten counts. The rearrangement joins TRBV4-3 to TRBJ1-2, with D perhaps matching TRBD1 (5 bases). V was clipped by 3 bases and J by 8 bases, with 13 bases between them. Germline assignment: CDR1 LGHNA and CDR2 YSLEER. This CDR3 is built from 13 residues. Here the CDR3 reads CASSHGGNGGYTF. The CDR3 nucleotides are TGCGCCAGCAGCCATGGGGGGAATGGAGGCTACACCTTC.

The chain couples TRBV9 to TRBJ1-1, with D unresolved. The V end was cut by 3 bases, the J end by 4 bases, with 10 bases between. Germline V gene lookup returns CDR1 SGDLS and CDR2 YYNGEE. The CDR3 runs to 13 residues. The CDR3 sequence: CASSGVEGTEAFF. Here the CDR3 DNA reads TGTGCCAGCAGCGGGGTGGAGGGCACTGAAGCTTTCTTT.

This clonotype has more than one count but fewer than ten. The genes are TRBV3-1 and TRBJ1-6; unclear D gene. This CDR3 contains 14 residues. Germline V gene lookup returns CDR1 LGHDT and CDR2 YNNKEL (reference sequence). V was trimmed by 0 bases and J by 6 bases, leaving 6 bases between them. The CDR3 is CASSQERGNSPLHF. For the CDR3, the DNA is TGTGCCAGCAGCCAAGAACGGGGTAATTCACCCCTCCACTTT.

This clonotype occurred a few times. The chain couples TRBV13 to TRBJ1-3; TRBD1 agrees at 9 bases. Germline values: CDR1 PRHDT, CDR2 FYEKMQ (reference sequence). Germline trimming cut 5 bases from V and 1 base from J; bases unmatched to any gene: 9. The CDR3 has 17 amino acids. The CDR3 DNA is TGTGCCAGCAGCACGGGACAGGGACTGATATCTGGAAACACCATATATTTT. Translating gives CASSTGQGLISGNTIYF.

Points on this clonotype: Being one base from a much bigger clone, this may be a read error. The chain uses TRBV5-1 and TRBJ2-6, with D possibly called TRBD1 or TRBD2 (5 bases each). The CDR3 totals 18 residues. Germline CDR1 is SGHRS and CDR2 is YFSETQ. V shed 3 bases and J shed 8 bases, with 24 bases lying between them. The CDR3 is CASSWAGTASLGTNVLTF. The DNA for the CDR3 is TGCGCCAGCAGCTGGGCCGGGACGGCCTCGCTCGGGACCAACGTCCTGACTTTC.

This clonotype was recorded many times. CDR3 DNA: TGTGCCAGTAGTATGCGGCGCGCTGAAGCTTTCTTT. Amino acid sequence: CASSMRRAEAFF. The gene calls are TRBV19 and TRBJ1-1, with D unclear. Germline CDR1 reads LNHDA; CDR2 reads SQIVND (reference sequence). V was cut by 3 bases and J by 6 bases, with 8 bases left in between. The length of the CDR3 is 12 residues.

The chain recombines TRBV6-5 with TRBJ1-2, with TRBD1 identical over 10 bases. The CDR3 has 14 residues. Trimming removed 4 bases from V and 7 bases from J; junction bases left unmatched: 6. Germline assignment: CDR1 MNHEY and CDR2 SVGAGI. CDR3 sequence (DNA): TGTGCCAGCAGTTCAGACAGGGGGCACGGTGGCTACACCTTC. It yields the protein CASSSDRGHGGYTF.

The chain combines TRBV27 with TRBJ1-2; D is undetermined. The length of the CDR3 is 14 residues. With 11 bases removed from V and 3 bases from J, the gap between germline ends came to 19 bases. Germline CDR1 reads MNHEY; CDR2 reads SMNVEV (reference sequence). The CDR3, as DNA: TGTGCCTCCGGGCCGGTTAAGGCCCACTATGGCTACACCTTC. It specifies CASGPVKAHYGYTF.

This clonotype has a count of ten or more. It is unclear where the CDR3 begins or ends on the DNA, so no DNA is shown, and the CDR3 is as TCRdb lists it. V gene TRBV6-6 combines with J gene TRBJ1-5. Germline CDR1 reads MNHNY; CDR2 reads SVGAGI (reference sequence). 16 amino acids form the CDR3, both terminal residues included. This chain's CDR3 is CASSYLAVDSNQPQHF.

The V call is TRBV6-2 or TRBV6-3, the J call TRBJ1-2; no clear D gene. This CDR3 is 15 amino acids long. Germline V gene sequence: CDR1 MNHEY, CDR2 SVGEGT. Trimming pared 2 bases from V and 5 bases from J, leaving 15 bases between. The CDR3 bases are TGTGCCAGCAGTTACAAGTCGGGGATTCCTTATGGCTACACCTTC. Translated: CASSYKSGIPYGYTF.

This clonotype was counted ten times or more. This chain joins TRBV7-8 and TRBJ1-1; 7 bases agree with TRBD1. Germline CDR1 is SGHVS and CDR2 is FQNEAQ. The CDR3 spans 17 residues. Unmatched junction bases numbered 9, after V lost 0 bases and J lost 2 bases. CDR3 loop: CASSLAAPGTANTEAFF. The CDR3 nucleotides read TGTGCCAGCAGCTTAGCAGCCCCCGGGACAGCAAACACTGAAGCTTTCTTT.

This clonotype was seen just once. V is TRBV7-2 and J is TRBJ2-7; D is ambiguous. Between the trimmed V and J ends, which lost 3 bases and 2 bases, there was a span of 5 bases. Looked up from germline, CDR1 is SGHTA and CDR2 is FQGNSA. The CDR3 runs to 12 residues. The chain's CDR3 is CASSFQAYEQYF. The CDR3 DNA follows: TGTGCCAGCAGCTTCCAGGCCTACGAGCAGTACTTC.

This clonotype was observed a handful of times. The V and J genes are TRBV20-1 and TRBJ1-3; 10 nucleotides match TRBD1. Germline assignment: CDR1 DFQATT and CDR2 SNEGSKA (reference sequence). The CDR3 consists of 13 residues. The CDR3 DNA reads as TGCGCGAAGAGGGACAGGGGTGGAAACACCATATATTTT. Protein: CAKRDRGGNTIYF.

Worth noting for this clonotype: A single base is all that separates this from a far larger clone, so a read error is likely. The V and J genes are TRBV7-9 and TRBJ2-7; D unclear. The CDR3 loop spans 11 amino acids. Germline lookup yields CDR1 SEHNR and CDR2 FQNEAQ (reference sequence). CDR3 residues: CPSQGAYEQYF. DNA for the CDR3: TGTCCCAGCCAAGGAGCCTACGAGCAGTACTTC. Variable domain in full (rest from reference TRBV7-9 and TRBJ2-7): DTGVSQNPRHKITKRGQNVTFRCDPISEHNRLYWYRQTLGQGPEFLTYFQNEAQLEKSRLLSDRFSAERPKGSFSTLEIQRTEQGDSAMYLCPSQGAYEQYFGPGTRLTVT.

The chain combines TRBV5-1 with TRBJ2-7; 7 bases fit TRBD1. The length of the CDR3 is 15 residues. CDR1 and CDR2 from the germline V gene are SGHRS and YFSETQ. Losses at the gene ends were 4 bases for V and 3 bases for J; bases not matched to a gene: 10. The CDR3: CASSPVRDRIYEQYF. In DNA form, the CDR3 reads TGCGCCAGCAGCCCAGTTCGGGACAGAATCTACGAGCAGTACTTC.

The CDR3 loop is CASSNGQGHNQPQHF. As DNA, the CDR3 is TGTGCCAGTAGTAACGGACAGGGCCACAATCAGCCCCAGCATTTT. V and J are TRBV19 and TRBJ1-5, with 8 bases fitting TRBD1. CDR1 is LNHDA, CDR2 SQIVND, per germline (reference sequence). Losses at the gene ends were 4 bases for V and 3 bases for J; bases not matched to a gene: 5. The CDR3 covers 15 residues. The variable domain in full, with the rest retrieved from reference TRBV19 and TRBJ1-5, is DGGITQSPKYLFRKEGQNVTLSCEQNLNHDAMYWYRQDPGQGLRLIYYSQIVNDFQKGDIAEGYSVSREKKESFPLTVTSAQKNPTAFYLCASSNGQGHNQPQHFGDGTRLSIL.

This clonotype has ten or more counts. The chain joins TRBV19 to TRBJ2-7; 8 nucleotides line up with TRBD1. Losses at the gene ends were 3 bases for V and 3 bases for J; bases not matched to a gene: 1. The germline V gene has CDR1 LNHDA and CDR2 SQIVND (reference sequence). This CDR3 comprises 13 residues. The CDR3 is CASSIGTGYEQYF. As DNA, the CDR3 is TGTGCCAGTAGTATCGGGACAGGCTACGAGCAGTACTTC.

This clonotype was observed a few times. V usage is TRBV9 and J usage is TRBJ1-2; 8 bases are shared with TRBD1. The CDR3 has 14 residues. Per the germline V gene, CDR1 is SGDLS and CDR2 is YYNGEE. The V segment lost 7 bases and the J segment 8 bases; nucleotides outside the gene matches: 13. The CDR3, as DNA: TGTGCCAGCTCACCAGGACAGGGCACCTGGGGCTACACCTTC. It encodes CASSPGQGTWGYTF.

V gene TRBV20-1 combines with J gene TRBJ2-5; tentative D call: TRBD2 (9 bases). The germline V gene has CDR1 DFQATT and CDR2 SNEGSKA (reference sequence). The CDR3 extends over 16 amino acids. Trimming took 6 bases from V and 3 from J, leaving 23 bases between them. The CDR3 region has the DNA TGCAGTGCCCCAAGGACAGGGCTAGCGGGGAAAGAGACCCAGTACTTC. Amino acids: CSAPRTGLAGKETQYF.